This is a list of T cell receptor beta chains from one sample in a study of shared clonotypes between healthy human individuals. The method was immunoSEQ multiplex PCR; TCRdb's version includes in-frame clones alone and lacks a portion of them. The data show hundreds of thousands of clones, roughly 98% seen once. Sequenced material: naive CD8+ T cells sorted from blood. The receptors shown here come from a young man in good health. Each CDR3 is given with its conserved first and last residue. The order of the fields is clone size, V gene, D gene, J gene, CDR3 DNA, CDR3 protein. D genes are given only for firm matches. Size tells how often a clone was seen (once, few, many) or the class of an expanded clone, and some rows leave it out.

.	TRBV6-5	TRBD1	TRBJ2-1	TGTGCCAGCAGTTCCGGACAGGGTTACAATGAGCAGTTCTTC	CASSSGQGYNEQFF
.	TRBV5-1	.	TRBJ2-1	TGCGCCAGCTCGCCAGGGTCCTACAATGAGCAGTTCTTC	CASSPGSYNEQFF
.	TRBV2	.	TRBJ1-5	TGTGCCAGCAGTGAAGGGGGGGGTCCCCAGCCCCAGCATTTT	CASSEGGGPQPQHF
few	TRBV10-1	.	TRBJ2-7	TGCGCCAGCAGTGAGAATATCTACGAGCAGTACTTC	CASSENIYEQYF
.	TRBV30	.	TRBJ1-2	TGTGCCTGGAGTGTAGGGCAGTGGGATGGCTACACCTTC	CAWSVGQWDGYTF
.	TRBV14	.	TRBJ2-1	TGTGCCAGCAGCCAGCTAGACAATGAGCAGTTCTTC	CASSQLDNEQFF
.	TRBV5-1	TRBD1	TRBJ1-2	TGCGCCAGCAGCTACGGGACAGCCTATGGCTACACCTTC	CASSYGTAYGYTF
.	TRBV5-4	TRBD2	TRBJ2-7	TGTGCCAGCAGCGACCGGGAGGTAACCTACGAGCAGTACTTC	CASSDREVTYEQYF
once	TRBV28	TRBD1	TRBJ2-7	TGTGCCAGCAGTTTAAGAGGGACAGACTACGAGCAGTACTTC	CASSLRGTDYEQYF
.	TRBV11-2	.	TRBJ2-1	TGTGCCAGCAGCTCCAGGAGATACAATGAGCAGTTCTTC	CASSSRRYNEQFF
.	TRBV5-1	.	TRBJ2-7	TGCGCCAGCAGCTTGATAGGGTTGCCCTCCTACGAGCAGTACTTC	CASSLIGLPSYEQYF
.	TRBV28	.	TRBJ1-4	TGTGCCAGCAGTTTACAGGGTGAAAAACTGTTTTTT	CASSLQGEKLFF
.	TRBV6-5	TRBD1	TRBJ2-1	TGTGCCAGCAGTTATCAGGGGGAGAACGAGCAGTTCTTC	CASSYQGENEQFF
.	TRBV7-9	.	TRBJ2-3	TGTGCCAGCAGCGACCGAGCTCAGGGATGGGACACAGATACGCAGTATTTT	CASSDRAQGWDTDTQYF
.	TRBV11-2	.	TRBJ2-1	TGTGCCAGCAGCTTAGACCCAGGGGAGATCGATGAGCAGTTCTTC	CASSLDPGEIDEQFF
.	TRBV15	.	TRBJ1-3	TGTGCCACCAGCAGAGATGGCAGCTCTGGAAACACCATATATTTT	CATSRDGSSGNTIYF
.	TRBV2	.	TRBJ1-1	TGTGCCAGCAGTGAAGGAGGCTCGGGGACTGAAGCTTTCTTT	CASSEGGSGTEAFF
.	TRBV27	.	TRBJ1-5	TGTGCCAGCAAAGGGGCGGGGGGGAAAGCCCAGCATTTT	CASKGAGGKAQHF
.	TRBV11-2	.	TRBJ1-2	TGTGCCAGCAGTTTACATCCCAACGCAGCCTCCTATGGCTACACCTTC	CASSLHPNAASYGYTF
.	TRBV5-1	TRBD2	TRBJ2-5	TGCGCCAGCAGCGGAGGACTAGCGGATAGACAAGAGACCCAGTACTTC	CASSGGLADRQETQYF
.	TRBV14	.	TRBJ1-5	TGTGCCAGCAGTGACGACATAGCAGGGCCCCAGCATTTT	CASSDDIAGPQHF
.	TRBV10-3	.	TRBJ2-5	TGTGCCATCAGTGAGCCAAGCCAAGAGACCCAGTACTTC	CAISEPSQETQYF
.	TRBV7-7	.	TRBJ2-3	TGTGCCAGCAGCCCGTCCGTCACGATCCGGGATACGCAGTATTTT	CASSPSVTIRDTQYF
.	TRBV5-6	TRBD1	TRBJ1-1	TGTGCCAGCAGCGTTGGACAGGGTCCGAACACTGAAGCTTTCTTT	CASSVGQGPNTEAFF